The next 8 T cell receptor beta chains were all read from a single sample in a study of blood T cell repertoires in COVID-19. Data came from immunoSEQ multiplex PCR; TCRdb stores just in-frame clones and leaves some out. The sample includes 300,000 to 400,000 clones, approximately 89% seen only once; the top ten take around 8%. Sample: peripheral blood. The receptors were gathered from a woman aged 45-65 years who had recovered from COVID-19.

CDR3 loop: CASSVGARNEQFF. CDR3 DNA: TGTGCCAGTAGTGTGGGGGCTAGAAATGAGCAGTTCTTC. The V gene is TRBV19, the J gene TRBJ2-1, with D possibly being TRBD1 (6 bases). Germline lookup yields CDR1 LNHDA and CDR2 SQIVND (reference sequence). The CDR3 consists of 13 residues. Between the trimmed V and J ends, which lost 5 bases and 7 bases, there was a span of 12 bases.

About this clone itself: Distinct nucleotide sequences in the sample also encode this CDR3. The chain joins TRBV5-6 to TRBJ1-3; D remains unclear. The germline V gene encodes CDR1 SGHDT and CDR2 YYEEEE. The CDR3 is made up of 14 amino acids. V lost 0 bases to trimming and J lost 0 bases, with 4 bases between them. In DNA, the CDR3 is TGTGCCAGCAGCTTGGTTAACTCTGGAAACACCATATATTTT. It encodes CASSLVNSGNTIYF.

The rearrangement uses TRBV28 and TRBJ2-1, with D possibly TRBD2 on 7 matching bases. The CDR3 contains 15 residues. V gave up 6 bases and J gave up 8 bases, with 20 bases separating them. The germline V gene encodes CDR1 MDHEN and CDR2 SYDVKM. CDR3 loop: CASSPGILGGHEQFF. CDR3 nucleotides: TGTGCCAGCAGCCCAGGGATCCTGGGGGGGCATGAGCAGTTCTTC.

The rearrangement joins TRBV27 to TRBJ2-1, with D unresolved. Germline values: CDR1 MNHEY, CDR2 SMNVEV (reference sequence). The CDR3 totals 16 residues. Trimming stripped 2 bases from V and 4 bases from J, with 15 bases between. The CDR3 region is CASSLQAQNAYNEQFF. In DNA, the CDR3 is TGTGCCAGCAGTTTACAGGCCCAGAACGCATACAATGAGCAGTTCTTC.

The chain combines TRBV7-2 with TRBJ2-5, with 8 bases matching TRBD2. Trimming took 7 bases from V and 4 from J; bases not matched to a gene: 11. The CDR3 sequence is 15 residues long. Germline assignment: CDR1 SGHTA and CDR2 FQGNSA. The CDR3 DNA sequence: TGTGCCAGCACCCGGGAGGGGGTTAGATCAGAGACCCAGTACTTC. This encodes CASTREGVRSETQYF.

The chain carries TRBV28 and TRBJ1-1, with a tentative D call TRBD1 (5 bases). CDR3 length: 13 amino acids. The V end lost 7 bases, the J end lost 4 bases, and 13 bases lay between the germline ends. The germline CDR1 and CDR2 sequences are MDHEN and SYDVKM. The CDR3 DNA reads TGTGCCAGCACTTCCGCCGGGGGCACTGAAGCTTTCTTT. It is translated as CASTSAGGTEAFF.

The chain carries TRBV21-1 and TRBJ1-5; the table's TRBD1 call for D was not verified on the DNA. TRBV21-1 is labeled a pseudogene. The CDR3 length is 16 residues. The CDR3 sequence is CASSKRDRDSNQPQHF. CDR3 bases: TGTGCCAGCAGCAAACGGGACAGGGATAGCAATCAGCCCCAGCATTTT.

The chain employs TRBV9 and TRBJ1-3; TRBD1 might be the D (5 bases). Trimming removed 0 bases from V and 0 bases from J, with 10 bases in between. Germline V gene sequence: CDR1 SGDLS, CDR2 YYNGEE. The CDR3 loop spans 16 amino acids. CDR3 nucleotide sequence: TGTGCCAGCAGCGTAGCGGGAGGGACCTCTGGAAACACCATATATTTT. Translation: CASSVAGGTSGNTIYF.